The rows below give T cell receptor beta chains drawn from one sample of a study of blood T cell repertoires in COVID-19. Produced via immunoSEQ multiplex PCR; TCRdb's table is partial and in-frame only. The sample lists roughly 220,000 clones, around 82% occurring once. The sample comprised peripheral blood. The receptor source for this set is a young woman who had recovered from COVID-19. The CDR3 runs from the conserved cysteine through the conserved F or W. D genes are given only for firm matches. Size tells how often a clone was seen (once, few, many) or the class of an expanded clone, and some rows leave it out.

d_gene	v_gene	abundance	j_gene	CDR3aa	CDR3nt
TRBD1	TRBV5-1	once	TRBJ2-3	CASGSTGGRTDTQYF	TGCGCCAGCGGATCTACAGGGGGTCGGACAGATACGCAGTATTTT
TRBD2	TRBV24-1	NA	TRBJ2-1	CATSEVAGGVSNEQFF	TGTGCCACCAGTGAGGTAGCGGGAGGAGTTTCCAATGAGCAGTTCTTC
NA	TRBV5-5	NA	TRBJ1-2	CASSLVQGISVYGYTF	TGTGCCAGCAGCTTGGTGCAGGGGATATCGGTCTATGGCTACACCTTC
TRBD2	TRBV11-2	NA	TRBJ2-1	CASSPGLAVSYNEQFF	TGTGCCAGCAGCCCCGGACTAGCGGTCTCCTACAATGAGCAGTTCTTC
NA	TRBV24-1	NA	TRBJ1-1	CATSDSAGNTEAFF	TGTGCCACCAGTGATTCAGCGGGAAACACTGAAGCTTTCTTT
TRBD1	TRBV11-1	NA	TRBJ2-7	CASSPTGTGNYEQYF	TGTGCCAGCAGTCCGACCGGGACAGGGAACTACGAGCAGTACTTC
NA	TRBV3-1/TRBV3-2	NA	TRBJ1-5	CASSPGAGRTQHF	TGTGCCAGCAGCCCGGGTGCGGGGCGGACCCAGCATTTT
NA	TRBV12-5	NA	TRBJ2-7	CASGLGQGYEQYF	TGTGCTAGTGGTTTGGGTCAGGGCTACGAGCAGTACTTC
NA	TRBV14	NA	TRBJ2-1	CASSQEGGESYNEQFF	TGTGCCAGCAGCCAGGAGGGGGGGGAATCCTACAATGAGCAGTTCTTC
TRBD2	TRBV5-1	NA	TRBJ2-7	CASSSGTSSSFQYF	TGCGCCAGCAGCTCCGGGACTAGCAGTTCGTTTCAGTACTTC
NA	TRBV6-4	NA	TRBJ2-3	CASSGRGSGEADTQYF	TGTGCCAGCAGTGGTAGGGGATCGGGGGAAGCAGATACGCAGTATTTT
NA	TRBV30	few	TRBJ2-7	CAFRHREIGEQYF	TGTGCATTTAGGCACAGGGAGATTGGGGAGCAGTACTTC
NA	TRBV10-3	once	TRBJ2-1	CAIRNRGLGLADGEQFF	TGTGCCATCAGGAACAGGGGGCTGGGACTAGCAGATGGTGAGCAGTTCTTC
TRBD1	TRBV2	NA	TRBJ1-1	CASSAQQGSEAFF	TGTGCCAGCAGTGCCCAACAGGGGTCTGAAGCTTTCTTT
TRBD2	TRBV4-2	NA	TRBJ2-1	CASRDVLAGGPGNEQFF	TGTGCCAGCCGAGACGTATTGGCGGGAGGGCCGGGGAATGAGCAGTTCTTC
NA	TRBV5-6	NA	TRBJ2-5	CASSFNRETQYF	TGTGCCAGCAGCTTTAACCGGGAGACCCAGTACTTC
NA	TRBV7-2	once	TRBJ1-2	CASSLLSGSGYTF	TGTGCCAGCAGCTTATTATCCGGGTCCGGCTACACCTTC
TRBD2	TRBV29-1	NA	TRBJ2-5	CSARREGHPETQYF	TGCAGCGCTAGGCGGGAGGGACACCCAGAGACCCAGTACTTC
TRBD1	TRBV30	few	TRBJ2-7	CAWSAGQGTYEQYF	TGTGCCTGGAGTGCAGGACAGGGGACCTACGAGCAGTACTTC
TRBD2	TRBV13	NA	TRBJ2-3	CASSLRTSGSTDTQYF	TGTGCCAGCAGCTTAAGGACTAGCGGATCCACAGATACGCAGTATTTT
TRBD2	TRBV5-1	NA	TRBJ2-2	CASSGGLAGNTGELFF	TGCGCCAGCAGTGGGGGACTAGCGGGGAACACCGGGGAGCTGTTTTTT
NA	TRBV10-3	NA	TRBJ2-1	CAIRETGGNEQFF	TGTGCCATCAGAGAAACAGGTGGGAATGAGCAGTTCTTC
NA	TRBV6-1	NA	TRBJ2-7	CASSEPGLSSYEQYF	TGTGCCAGCAGTGAGCCGGGACTGAGCTCCTACGAGCAGTACTTC
NA	TRBV6-5	many	TRBJ1-6	CASRGYNSPLHF	TGTGCCAGCCGGGGATATAATTCACCCCTCCACTTT
NA	TRBV6-5	few	TRBJ2-7	CASSTDMGSPHEQYF	TGTGCCAGCAGTACTGACATGGGTTCCCCCCACGAGCAGTACTTC
TRBD1	TRBV28	NA	TRBJ1-1	CAVDRAATEAFF	TGTGCCGTCGACAGGGCGGCCACTGAAGCTTTCTTT
NA	TRBV24-1	NA	TRBJ2-7	CATSDLSSSESFYEQYF	TGTGCCACCAGTGATTTATCCTCCAGCGAAAGTTTCTACGAGCAGTACTTC
TRBD1	TRBV19	once	TRBJ1-6	CASTLRTGGVNSPLHF	TGTGCCAGTACCCTAAGGACAGGGGGCGTGAATTCACCCCTCCACTTT
TRBD1	TRBV4-1	few	TRBJ2-1	CASSESGTGAYNEQFF	TGCGCCAGCAGCGAATCCGGGACAGGTGCCTACAATGAGCAGTTCTTC
TRBD1	TRBV3-1/TRBV3-2	NA	TRBJ1-1	CASSPRGDRAHTEAFF	TGTGCCAGCAGCCCCCGGGGAGACAGGGCTCACACTGAAGCTTTCTTT
NA	TRBV6-6	NA	TRBJ1-5	CASSYNRAQGPQHF	TGTGCCAGCAGTTACAACAGGGCTCAGGGGCCCCAGCATTTT
NA	TRBV25-1	NA	TRBJ1-5	CASSEAGANQPQHF	TGTGCCAGCAGTGAAGCAGGCGCCAATCAGCCCCAGCATTTT
NA	TRBV21-1	NA	TRBJ2-7	CASSRGLAGGPKDEQYF	TGTGCCAGCAGCAGGGGACTAGCGGGAGGGCCGAAGGACGAGCAGTACTTC
NA	TRBV14	NA	TRBJ2-2	CASSRQITGELFF	TGTGCCAGCAGCCGACAGATAACCGGGGAGCTGTTTTTT